The present TCR beta chain was sequenced within a study of shared clonotypes between healthy human individuals. As concerns this clone: Its target is not known.

There were no recent acute infections or vaccinations among the donors, who were healthy HIV-negative adults. CD45RA-negative memory and CD45RA+ naive subsets were split from the CD4+ cells. Study-wide points: Among the subsets, naive ones generally showed larger estimated richness than memory ones. Of the naive CD4 clonotypes, around 4.8% were shared across a few donors.

Repertoires were generated with immunoSEQ multiplex PCR, while TCRdb's copy carries only in-frame clones and drops some. The sample shows approximately 1.5 million clones, 98% of them seen only once. V dropped 2 bases and J dropped 5 bases, with 13 bases sitting between them. The CDR3 runs to 15 residues. Germline CDR1 MDHEN, CDR2 SYDVKM. The TCR sequence derives from a man aged 25-45 years in good health. The sequenced sample was naive CD4+ T cells sorted from blood. Subset described: CD45RA+ positively selected. The chain recombines TRBV28 with TRBJ2-1, with a tentative D call TRBD2 (5 bases). CDR3 region: CASSLSRGDNNEQFF. The DNA of the CDR3 is TGTGCCAGCAGTTTAAGCCGGGGAGACAACAATGAGCAGTTCTTC.